The 3 T cell receptor beta chains given below trace back to one sample, sequenced in a study of cytomegalovirus exposure and HLA in healthy donors. The primer mix had 60 Vbeta and 13 Jbeta primers. Clones were read by immunoSEQ multiplex PCR, and TCRdb kept only the in-frame ones, dropping some. The data contain approximately 110,000 clones, around three quarters of them singletons. Sequences were obtained from PBMCs. The source of these receptors is a human donor in good health.

Remarks on this clone: An end of the junction does not agree with germline; a read error may underlie this. The rearrangement links TRBV29-1 to TRBJ2-7, with 10 bases aligning to TRBD1. Germline values: CDR1 SQVTM, CDR2 ANQGSEA. This CDR3 is built from 10 residues. CDR3 in amino acids: CSVWTGGMMF. The CDR3 DNA sequence: TGCAGCGTATGGACAGGGGGGATGATGTTC.

The chain employs TRBV9 and TRBJ1-2, with a weak D call TRBD1 (5 bases). This CDR3 is 12 amino acids long. V was cut by 2 bases and J by 4 bases, with 6 bases left in between. Germline CDR1 is SGDLS and CDR2 is YYNGEE. In nucleotides, the CDR3 is TGTGCCAGCAGCGTCGGGGGCTATGGCTACACCTTC. Encoded protein: CASSVGGYGYTF.

As DNA, the CDR3 is TGTGCCAGTAGCCCAGGGGTGGGTGAGCAGTTCTTC. This codes for CASSPGVGEQFF. The chain uses TRBV19 and TRBJ2-1, with a weak D call TRBD1 (6 bases). In germline, CDR1 is LNHDA, CDR2 SQIVND (reference sequence). This CDR3 contains 12 residues. Trimming pared 6 bases from V and 9 bases from J, leaving 12 bases between.